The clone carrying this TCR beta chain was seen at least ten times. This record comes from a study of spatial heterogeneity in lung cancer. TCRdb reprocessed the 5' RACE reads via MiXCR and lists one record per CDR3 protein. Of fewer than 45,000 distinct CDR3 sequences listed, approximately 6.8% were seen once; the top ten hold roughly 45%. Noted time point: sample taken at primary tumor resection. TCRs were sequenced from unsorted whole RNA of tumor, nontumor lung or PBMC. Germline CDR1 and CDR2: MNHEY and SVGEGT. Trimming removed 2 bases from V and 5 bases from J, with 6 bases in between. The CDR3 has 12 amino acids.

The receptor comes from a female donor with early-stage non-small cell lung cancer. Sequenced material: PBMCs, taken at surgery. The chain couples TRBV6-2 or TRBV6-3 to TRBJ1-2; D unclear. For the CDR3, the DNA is TGTGCCAGCAGTTACGGCCTATATGGCTACACCTTC. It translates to CASSYGLYGYTF.